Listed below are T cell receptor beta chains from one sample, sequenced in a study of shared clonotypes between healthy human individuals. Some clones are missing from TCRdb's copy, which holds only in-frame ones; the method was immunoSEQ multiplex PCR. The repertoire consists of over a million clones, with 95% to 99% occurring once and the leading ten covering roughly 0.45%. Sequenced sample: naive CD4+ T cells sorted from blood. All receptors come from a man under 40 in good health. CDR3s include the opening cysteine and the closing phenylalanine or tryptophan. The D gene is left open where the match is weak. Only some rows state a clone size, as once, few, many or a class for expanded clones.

cdr3_nt: TGTGCCAGCAGCCGAGGAGGGAATCAGCGGGAGAAATATGAGCAGTTCTTC; cdr3_aa: CASSRGGNQREKYEQFF; j_call: TRBJ2-1; d_call: TRBD2; clone_size: .; cdr3_length: 17; v_call: TRBV5-4
cdr3_nt: TGTGCCAGCAGTTTGGACAGCCACAATGAGCAGTTCTTC; cdr3_aa: CASSLDSHNEQFF; j_call: TRBJ2-1; d_call: .; clone_size: .; cdr3_length: 13; v_call: TRBV28
cdr3_nt: TGTGCCAGCTCACCAGGGATTGGGTTGGCTTTCTTT; cdr3_aa: CASSPGIGLAFF; j_call: TRBJ1-1; d_call: .; clone_size: .; cdr3_length: 12; v_call: TRBV18
cdr3_nt: TGTGCCACCACCCCAAGAACTAGCTACAATGAGCAGTTCTTC; cdr3_aa: CATTPRTSYNEQFF; j_call: TRBJ2-1; d_call: .; clone_size: .; cdr3_length: 14; v_call: TRBV27
cdr3_nt: TGCGCCAGCAGTCCGGGACTAGCGGACTACGAGCAGTACTTC; cdr3_aa: CASSPGLADYEQYF; j_call: TRBJ2-7; d_call: TRBD2; clone_size: .; cdr3_length: 14; v_call: TRBV10-1
cdr3_nt: TGTGCCAGCAGCTTAGCGGACACCTACGAGCAGTACTTC; cdr3_aa: CASSLADTYEQYF; j_call: TRBJ2-7; d_call: .; clone_size: .; cdr3_length: 13; v_call: TRBV7-6
cdr3_nt: TGTGCCAGCAGCTTAGCCCCCGGAAGGGGAGGCTACGAGCAGTACTTC; cdr3_aa: CASSLAPGRGGYEQYF; j_call: TRBJ2-7; d_call: .; clone_size: .; cdr3_length: 16; v_call: TRBV11-2
cdr3_nt: TGTGCCAGCAGCCACGGGACAGGGCAGCCATCGAGCTACACCTTC; cdr3_aa: CASSHGTGQPSSYTF; j_call: TRBJ1-2; d_call: TRBD1; clone_size: .; cdr3_length: 15; v_call: TRBV4-2
cdr3_nt: TGTGCCTGGAGAGGCAGGGAGGGCACTGAAGCTTTCTTT; cdr3_aa: CAWRGREGTEAFF; j_call: TRBJ1-1; d_call: .; clone_size: once; cdr3_length: 13; v_call: TRBV30
cdr3_nt: TGTGCCAGCACGAGGGTGGGCACAGATACGCAGTATTTT; cdr3_aa: CASTRVGTDTQYF; j_call: TRBJ2-3; d_call: .; clone_size: .; cdr3_length: 13; v_call: TRBV6-1
cdr3_nt: TGTGCCAGCAGATCAGCGGGAACTAGCACAGATACGCAGTATTTT; cdr3_aa: CASRSAGTSTDTQYF; j_call: TRBJ2-3; d_call: TRBD2; clone_size: .; cdr3_length: 15; v_call: TRBV6-5
cdr3_nt: TGTGCCACCAGCGAAGGGACAGCAAACACCGGGGAGCTGTTTTTT; cdr3_aa: CATSEGTANTGELFF; j_call: TRBJ2-2; d_call: TRBD1; clone_size: .; cdr3_length: 15; v_call: TRBV15
cdr3_nt: TGTGCCAGCAGCTGGACAGGGGCCCCCGAGACCCAGTACTTC; cdr3_aa: CASSWTGAPETQYF; j_call: TRBJ2-5; d_call: TRBD1; clone_size: .; cdr3_length: 14; v_call: TRBV5-5
cdr3_nt: TGTGCCAGCAGCTTAGTTAAAAGTTCATTGGGACAGGGAGTCAATGAGCAGTTCTTC; cdr3_aa: CASSLVKSSLGQGVNEQFF; j_call: TRBJ2-1; d_call: TRBD1; clone_size: .; cdr3_length: 19; v_call: TRBV11-2
cdr3_nt: TGCAGTGCTAGATTAAAAGAGACCCAGTACTTC; cdr3_aa: CSARLKETQYF; j_call: TRBJ2-5; d_call: .; clone_size: .; cdr3_length: 11; v_call: TRBV20-1
cdr3_nt: TGTGCCAGCTCACAGGGACAGCCATACTGGGGAGATACGCAGTATTTT; cdr3_aa: CASSQGQPYWGDTQYF; j_call: TRBJ2-3; d_call: TRBD1; clone_size: .; cdr3_length: 16; v_call: TRBV18
cdr3_nt: TGTGCCAGCAGCTCAAGTTTGCTTAGCTACGAGCAGTACTTC; cdr3_aa: CASSSSLLSYEQYF; j_call: TRBJ2-7; d_call: .; clone_size: .; cdr3_length: 14; v_call: TRBV11-2
cdr3_nt: TGTGCCAGCTCCTCAGGGGGTACTCTCTCCTACGAGCAGTACTTC; cdr3_aa: CASSSGGTLSYEQYF; j_call: TRBJ2-7; d_call: TRBD1; clone_size: .; cdr3_length: 15; v_call: TRBV18
cdr3_nt: TGCGCCAGCAGCCAAGCCGGTCGCGGGGGTAGGGAAAAACTGTTTTTT; cdr3_aa: CASSQAGRGGREKLFF; j_call: TRBJ1-4; d_call: .; clone_size: .; cdr3_length: 16; v_call: TRBV4-1
cdr3_nt: TGTGCCAGCAGTTTTGGACTAGCCACCTACGAGCAGTACTTC; cdr3_aa: CASSFGLATYEQYF; j_call: TRBJ2-7; d_call: TRBD2; clone_size: .; cdr3_length: 14; v_call: TRBV7-8
cdr3_nt: TGCGCCAGCAGCCCACCGGGACTAGCGGGAGATGAGCAGTTCTTC; cdr3_aa: CASSPPGLAGDEQFF; j_call: TRBJ2-1; d_call: TRBD2; clone_size: .; cdr3_length: 15; v_call: TRBV5-1
cdr3_nt: TGCGCCAGCAGCTTGGTGGGCGGGAGGAGCACAGATACGCAGTATTTT; cdr3_aa: CASSLVGGRSTDTQYF; j_call: TRBJ2-3; d_call: TRBD2; clone_size: .; cdr3_length: 16; v_call: TRBV5-1
cdr3_nt: TGTGCCAGTAGTACCCATTCCGGGACAGACTTGTATGGCTACACCTTC; cdr3_aa: CASSTHSGTDLYGYTF; j_call: TRBJ1-2; d_call: TRBD1; clone_size: .; cdr3_length: 16; v_call: TRBV19
cdr3_nt: TGTGCCAGCAGTTTATCTGTTTATGGGACGACCGGGGAGCTGTTTTTT; cdr3_aa: CASSLSVYGTTGELFF; j_call: TRBJ2-2; d_call: .; clone_size: .; cdr3_length: 16; v_call: TRBV27
cdr3_nt: TGTGCCAGCTCACCTATGAACACCGGGGAGCTGTTTTTT; cdr3_aa: CASSPMNTGELFF; j_call: TRBJ2-2; d_call: .; clone_size: .; cdr3_length: 13; v_call: TRBV18
cdr3_nt: TGTGCCAGTAGGGAACGGACAGGGCGAATGAACACTGAAGCTTTCTTT; cdr3_aa: CASRERTGRMNTEAFF; j_call: TRBJ1-1; d_call: TRBD1; clone_size: once; cdr3_length: 16; v_call: TRBV19
cdr3_nt: TGTGCCAGTAGATCGACCGGGACAGGGAACGCAGATACGCAGTATTTT; cdr3_aa: CASRSTGTGNADTQYF; j_call: TRBJ2-3; d_call: TRBD1; clone_size: .; cdr3_length: 16; v_call: TRBV28
cdr3_nt: TGTGCCAGCAGCTCACGGGACGCCGCTACTATCCTCTACGAGCAGTACTTC; cdr3_aa: CASSSRDAATILYEQYF; j_call: TRBJ2-7; d_call: .; clone_size: .; cdr3_length: 17; v_call: TRBV11-2
cdr3_nt: TGTGCCAGTCGTAGACAGGAATCGGGCTACACCTTC; cdr3_aa: CASRRQESGYTF; j_call: TRBJ1-2; d_call: .; clone_size: .; cdr3_length: 12; v_call: TRBV19